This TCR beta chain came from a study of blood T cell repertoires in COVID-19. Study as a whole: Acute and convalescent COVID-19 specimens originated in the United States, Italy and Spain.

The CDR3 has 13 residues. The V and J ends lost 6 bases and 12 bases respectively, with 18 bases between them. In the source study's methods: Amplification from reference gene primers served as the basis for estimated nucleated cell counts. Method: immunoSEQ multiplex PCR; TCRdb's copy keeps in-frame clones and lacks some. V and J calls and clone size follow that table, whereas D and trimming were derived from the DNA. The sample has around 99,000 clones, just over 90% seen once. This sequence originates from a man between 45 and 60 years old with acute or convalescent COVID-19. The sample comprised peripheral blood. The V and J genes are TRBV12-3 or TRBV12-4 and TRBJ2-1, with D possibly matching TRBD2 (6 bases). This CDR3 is CASRLISGGRQFF. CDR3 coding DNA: TGTGCCAGCAGACTAATTAGCGGAGGGAGGCAGTTCTTC.